This T cell receptor beta chain was identified during a study of blood T cell repertoires in COVID-19. The CDR3 extends over 13 amino acids. With 5 bases removed from V and 7 bases from J, the gap between germline ends came to 11 bases. From germline, CDR1 is LGHDT and CDR2 YNNKEL (reference sequence). The repertoire was sequenced with immunoSEQ multiplex PCR; TCRdb's copy has only in-frame clones and lacks some. Of roughly 100,000 clones in the sample, around 84% are singletons; the top ten hold just under 4.5%. The material sequenced was peripheral blood. This receptor was obtained from a human donor in a cohort sampled during active COVID-19. V is TRBV3-1 (or the pseudogene TRBV3-2) and J is TRBJ1-4; maybe TRBD1 (6 bases). The DNA of the CDR3 is TGTGCCAGCAGCAGCGGGGGCCGTGAAAAACTGTTTTTT. Amino acid sequence: CASSSGGREKLFF.